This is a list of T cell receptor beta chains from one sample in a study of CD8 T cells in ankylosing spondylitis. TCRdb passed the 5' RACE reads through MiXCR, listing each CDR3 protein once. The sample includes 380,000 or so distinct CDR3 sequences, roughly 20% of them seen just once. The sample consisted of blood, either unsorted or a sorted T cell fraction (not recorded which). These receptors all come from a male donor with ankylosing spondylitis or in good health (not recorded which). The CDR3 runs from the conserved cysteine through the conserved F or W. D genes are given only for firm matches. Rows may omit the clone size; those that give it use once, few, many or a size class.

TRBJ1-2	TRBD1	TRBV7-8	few	CASSGTGGVGGYTF	TGTGCCAGCAGCGGGACAGGGGGCGTGGGTGGCTACACCTTC
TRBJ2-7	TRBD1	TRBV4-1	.	CASSPWGQGAYEQYF	TGCGCCAGCAGCCCATGGGGACAGGGGGCCTACGAGCAGTACTTC
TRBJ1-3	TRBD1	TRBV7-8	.	CASSLEGAAGNTIYF	TGTGCCAGCAGCTTAGAGGGGGCTGCTGGAAACACCATATATTTT
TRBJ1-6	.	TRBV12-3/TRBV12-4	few	CASSLQDSYSPLHF	TGTGCCAGCAGTTTACAGGACAGTTATTCACCCCTCCACTTT
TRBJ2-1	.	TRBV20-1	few	CSVEGLYEQFF	TGCAGTGTTGAAGGGTTATATGAGCAGTTCTTC
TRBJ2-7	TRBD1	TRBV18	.	CASSAGTGSEQYF	TGTGCCAGCTCAGCTGGGACAGGGAGCGAGCAGTACTTC
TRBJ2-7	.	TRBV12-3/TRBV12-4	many	CASTLTGSSYEQYF	TGTGCCAGCACTTTAACCGGGTCCTCCTACGAGCAGTACTTC
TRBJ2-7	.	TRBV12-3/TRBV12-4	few	CASSPGDIGWGEQYF	TGTGCCAGCAGTCCCGGGGACATCGGGTGGGGCGAGCAGTACTTC
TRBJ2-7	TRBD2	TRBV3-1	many	CASSQYPIGGGDSYEQYF	TGTGCCAGCAGCCAATATCCTATCGGCGGGGGGGACTCCTACGAGCAGTACTTC
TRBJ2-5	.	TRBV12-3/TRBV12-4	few	CASSSPRRTEETQYF	TGTGCCAGCAGCTCTCCCCGGAGGACAGAAGAGACCCAGTACTTC
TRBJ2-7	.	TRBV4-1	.	CASSQVLAGTGSYEQYF	TGCGCCAGCAGCCAAGTTCTGGCCGGGACCGGGTCCTACGAGCAGTACTTC
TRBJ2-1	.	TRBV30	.	CAWREGLPEQFF	TGTGCCTGGAGGGAAGGCCTTCCGGAGCAGTTCTTC
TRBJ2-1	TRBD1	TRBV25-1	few	CASSEGRTGIVNEQFF	TGTGCCAGCAGTGAGGGTAGGACAGGGATAGTCAATGAGCAGTTCTTC
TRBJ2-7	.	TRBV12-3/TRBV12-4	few	CASSSHRVEQYF	TGTGCCAGCAGCAGCCACAGGGTCGAGCAGTACTTC
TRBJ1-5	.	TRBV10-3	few	CAISESGINQPQHF	TGTGCCATCAGTGAATCAGGAATCAATCAGCCCCAGCATTTT
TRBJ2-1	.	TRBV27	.	CASTTTGSPGDEQFF	TGTGCCAGCACCACAACGGGATCCCCGGGTGATGAGCAGTTCTTC
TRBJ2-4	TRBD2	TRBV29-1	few	CSVMGGILNIQYF	TGCAGCGTCATGGGGGGGATCCTAAACATTCAGTACTTC
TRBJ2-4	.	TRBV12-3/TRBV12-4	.	CASSLEAGGNIQYF	TGTGCCAGCAGTTTAGAGGCAGGGGGGAACATTCAGTACTTC
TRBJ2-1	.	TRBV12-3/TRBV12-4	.	CASRFPGSYNEQFF	TGTGCCAGCAGATTTCCGGGATCTTACAATGAGCAGTTCTTC
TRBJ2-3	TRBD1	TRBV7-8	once	CASSLLRTGEVTDTQYF	TGTGCCAGCAGCCTATTAAGGACAGGCGAGGTCACAGATACGCAGTATTTT
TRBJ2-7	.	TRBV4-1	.	CASSHSSPYEQYF	TGCGCCAGCAGCCACTCCTCCCCCTACGAGCAGTACTTC
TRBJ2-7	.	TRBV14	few	CASSQDGAYEQYF	TGTGCCAGCAGCCAAGATGGAGCCTACGAGCAGTACTTC
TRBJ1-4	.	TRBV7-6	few	CASSLEAGAGEKLFF	TGTGCCAGCAGCTTAGAGGCAGGGGCAGGGGAAAAACTGTTTTTT
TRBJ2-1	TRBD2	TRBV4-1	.	CASSLSGAPYNEQFF	TGCGCCAGCAGCCTGAGCGGGGCCCCCTACAATGAGCAGTTCTTC
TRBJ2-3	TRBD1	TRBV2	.	CASSELQGAYTDMQYF	TGTGCCAGCAGTGAGCTTCAGGGGGCTTACACAGATATGCAGTATTTT
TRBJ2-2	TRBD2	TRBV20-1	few	CSARDSERGVPGELFF	TGCAGTGCTAGAGATTCAGAGCGGGGGGTACCCGGGGAGCTGTTTTTT
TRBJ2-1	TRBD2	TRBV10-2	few	CASTGGGAEEQFF	TGCGCCAGCACTGGCGGGGGGGCGGAGGAGCAGTTCTTC
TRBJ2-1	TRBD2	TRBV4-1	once	CASSLAGAGGREQFF	TGCGCCAGCAGCCTGGCGGGAGCGGGGGGGCGGGAGCAGTTCTTC